The 7 T cell receptor beta chains below were found in one sample sequenced in a study of blood T cell repertoires in COVID-19. The protocol was immunoSEQ multiplex PCR, while the TCRdb copy is restricted to in-frame clones and leaves out a portion. This sample yields about 200,000 clones, of which roughly 82% are seen a single time; 12% belongs to the top ten. Sequenced input: PBMCs or T cells enriched from blood (not recorded which). The receptors shown here come from a middle-aged man who had recovered from COVID-19.

The chain carries TRBV6-1 and TRBJ2-3; perhaps TRBD2 as D (6 bases). V lost 2 bases to trimming and J lost 6 bases, with 9 bases between them. CDR3 length equals 13 residues. CDR1 and CDR2 (germline): MNHNS, SASEGT. The CDR3 reads CASSEWRGDTQYF. The CDR3, as DNA: TGTGCCAGCAGTGAATGGAGGGGTGATACGCAGTATTTT.

The chain is built from TRBV7-6 and TRBJ1-3, with 8 bases identical to TRBD1. Trimming cost V 5 bases and J 8 bases; bases outside gene matches: 5. The CDR3 length is 13 residues. Germline loops: CDR1 SGHVS, CDR2 FNYEAQ. The CDR3, as DNA: TGTGCCAGCAGCCGAGACAGGGGAGACACCATATATTTT. Translated, it gives CASSRDRGDTIYF.

The chain carries TRBV5-1 and TRBJ1-5; 7 bases align to TRBD1. Germline V gene data show CDR1 as SGHRS and CDR2 as YFSETQ. The V gene end was trimmed by 5 bases and the J gene end by 6 bases; junction bases not matched to a gene: 8. The CDR3 is made up of 14 amino acids. CDR3 sequence: CASSPTGEAQPQHF. Here the CDR3 DNA reads TGCGCCAGCAGTCCTACAGGGGAAGCTCAGCCCCAGCATTTT.

The chain is built from TRBV27 and TRBJ1-5; D not certain. The CDR3 consists of 14 residues. Between the trimmed V and J ends, which lost 5 bases and 7 bases, there was a span of 15 bases. Per germline, CDR1 MNHEY and CDR2 SMNVEV (reference sequence). CDR3 loop: CASSPLLGRQPQHF. Here the CDR3 DNA reads TGTGCCAGCAGTCCTCTCCTGGGGAGACAGCCCCAGCATTTT.

The chain employs TRBV21-1 and TRBJ2-7; the DNA was not compared with TRBD1, the D call given in the table. TRBV21-1 corresponds to a pseudogene. CDR3 length: 14 residues. In nucleotides, the CDR3 is TGTGCCAGCATGGGCAGGGTGAGCGCCTACGAGCAGTACGTC. Its protein product is CASMGRVSAYEQYV.

V usage is TRBV2 and J usage is TRBJ1-6; 9 bases are shared with TRBD1. This CDR3 spans 15 amino acids. Trimming took 6 bases from V and 9 from J; bases not matched to a gene: 9. The germline gives CDR1 SNHLY, CDR2 FYNNEI. The CDR3 DNA reads TGTGCCAGCAGCCAGGGACAGGGAGGGGGTTCACCCCTCCACTTT. The encoded protein is CASSQGQGGGSPLHF. Drawing the rest from reference TRBV2 and TRBJ1-6, the complete variable domain is EPEVTQTPSHQVTQMGQEVILRCVPISNHLYFYWYRQILGQKVEFLVSFYNNEISEKSEIFDDQFSVERPDGSNFTLKIRSTKLEDSAMYFCASSQGQGGGSPLHFGNGTRLTVT.

J is TRBJ1-3 and V is TRBV18; D perhaps matches TRBD1 (5 bases). Looked up from germline, CDR1 is KGHSH and CDR2 is LQKENI. The CDR3 extends over 20 amino acids. V was trimmed by 1 base and J by 7 bases, leaving 29 bases between them. This CDR3 reads CASSPRARDLGGGSTNTIYF. CDR3 nucleotide sequence: TGTGCCAGCTCACCACGCGCACGGGACCTCGGAGGAGGGAGTACGAACACCATATATTTT.